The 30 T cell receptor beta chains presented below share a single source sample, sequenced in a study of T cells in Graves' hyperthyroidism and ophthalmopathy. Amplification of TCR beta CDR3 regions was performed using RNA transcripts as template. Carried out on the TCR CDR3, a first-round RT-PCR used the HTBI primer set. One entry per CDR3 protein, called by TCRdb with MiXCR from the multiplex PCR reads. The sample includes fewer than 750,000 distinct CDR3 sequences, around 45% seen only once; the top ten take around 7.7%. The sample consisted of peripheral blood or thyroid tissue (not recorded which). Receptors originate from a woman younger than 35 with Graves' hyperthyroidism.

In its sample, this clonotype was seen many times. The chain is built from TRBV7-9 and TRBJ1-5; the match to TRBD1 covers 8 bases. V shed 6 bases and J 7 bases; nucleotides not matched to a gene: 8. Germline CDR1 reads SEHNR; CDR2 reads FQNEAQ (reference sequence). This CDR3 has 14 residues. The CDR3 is CASSPQGAGQPQHF. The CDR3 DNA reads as TGTGCCAGCAGTCCTCAGGGGGCGGGACAGCCCCAGCATTTT.

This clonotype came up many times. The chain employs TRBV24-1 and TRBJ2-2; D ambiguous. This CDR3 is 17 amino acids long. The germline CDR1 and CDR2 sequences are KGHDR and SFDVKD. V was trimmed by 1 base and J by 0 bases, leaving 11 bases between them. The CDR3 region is CATSDFLQEANTGELFF. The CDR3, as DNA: TGTGCCACCAGTGATTTCCTGCAGGAAGCGAACACCGGGGAGCTGTTTTTT.

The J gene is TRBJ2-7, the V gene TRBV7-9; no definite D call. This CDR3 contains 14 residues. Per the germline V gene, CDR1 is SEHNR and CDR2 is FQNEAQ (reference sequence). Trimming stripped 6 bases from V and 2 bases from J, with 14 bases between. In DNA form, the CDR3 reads TGTGCCAGCAGTCTCGACTCGCCCACCTACGAGCAGTACTTC. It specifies CASSLDSPTYEQYF.

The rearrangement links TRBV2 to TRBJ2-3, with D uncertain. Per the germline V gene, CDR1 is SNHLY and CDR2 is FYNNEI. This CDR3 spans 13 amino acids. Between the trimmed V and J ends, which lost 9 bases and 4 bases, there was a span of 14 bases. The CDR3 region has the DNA TGTGCCAGTGTTTTCAGGACCCCAGATACGCAGTATTTT. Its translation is CASVFRTPDTQYF.

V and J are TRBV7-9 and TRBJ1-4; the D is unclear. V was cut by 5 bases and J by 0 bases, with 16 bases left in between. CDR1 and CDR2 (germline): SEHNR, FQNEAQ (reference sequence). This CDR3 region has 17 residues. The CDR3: CASSETYQRATNEKLFF. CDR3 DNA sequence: TGTGCCAGCAGCGAGACCTACCAACGGGCAACTAATGAAAAACTGTTTTTT.

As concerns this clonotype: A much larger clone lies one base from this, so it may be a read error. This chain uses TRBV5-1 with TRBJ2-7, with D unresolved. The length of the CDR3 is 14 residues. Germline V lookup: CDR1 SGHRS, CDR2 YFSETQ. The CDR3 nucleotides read TGCGCCAGCAGCATAAGAGACATCTCCTACGATCAGTACTTC. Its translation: CASSIRDISYDQYF.

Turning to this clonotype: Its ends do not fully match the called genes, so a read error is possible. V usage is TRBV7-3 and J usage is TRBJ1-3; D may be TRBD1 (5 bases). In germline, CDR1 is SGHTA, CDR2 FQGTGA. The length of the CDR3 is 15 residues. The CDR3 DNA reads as TGCGCCAGCAGCCAAGCCGGGGGGTTTGGAAACACCATATATTTT. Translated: CASSQAGGFGNTIYF.

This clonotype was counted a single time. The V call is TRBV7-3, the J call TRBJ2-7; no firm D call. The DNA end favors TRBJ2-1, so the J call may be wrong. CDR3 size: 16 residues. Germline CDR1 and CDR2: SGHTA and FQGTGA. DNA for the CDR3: TGTGCCAGCAGCTTAGCAGGCAGGCCCGGAATAAAGGAGCAGTTCTTC. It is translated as CASSLAGRPGIKEQFF.

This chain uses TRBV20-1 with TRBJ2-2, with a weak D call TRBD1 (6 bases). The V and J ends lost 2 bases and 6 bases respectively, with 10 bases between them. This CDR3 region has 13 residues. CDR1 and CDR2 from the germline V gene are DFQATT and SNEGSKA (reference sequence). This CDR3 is CSARPRQAGELFF. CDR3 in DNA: TGCAGTGCTAGACCCCGACAGGCCGGGGAGCTGTTTTTT.

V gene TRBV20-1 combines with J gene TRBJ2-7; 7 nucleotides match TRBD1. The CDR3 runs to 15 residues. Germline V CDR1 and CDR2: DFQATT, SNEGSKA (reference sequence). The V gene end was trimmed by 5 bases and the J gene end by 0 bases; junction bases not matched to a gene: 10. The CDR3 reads CSAESRGSSSYEQYF. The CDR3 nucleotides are TGCAGTGCTGAATCCAGGGGGAGTTCCTCCTACGAGCAGTACTTC.

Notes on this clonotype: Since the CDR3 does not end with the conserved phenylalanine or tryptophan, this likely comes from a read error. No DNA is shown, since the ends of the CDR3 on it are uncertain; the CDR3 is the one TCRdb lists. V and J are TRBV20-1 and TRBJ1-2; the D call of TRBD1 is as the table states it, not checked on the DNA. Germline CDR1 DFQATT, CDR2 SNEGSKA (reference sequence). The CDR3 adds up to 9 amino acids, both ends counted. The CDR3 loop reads CSATAGGQG.

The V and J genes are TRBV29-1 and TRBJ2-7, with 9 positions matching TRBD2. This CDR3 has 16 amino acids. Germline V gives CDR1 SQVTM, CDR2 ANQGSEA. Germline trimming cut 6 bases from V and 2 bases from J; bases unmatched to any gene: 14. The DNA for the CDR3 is TGCAGCGTGAGTGGGCTAGCGGGAAGGAACCCCTACGAGCAGTACTTC. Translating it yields CSVSGLAGRNPYEQYF.

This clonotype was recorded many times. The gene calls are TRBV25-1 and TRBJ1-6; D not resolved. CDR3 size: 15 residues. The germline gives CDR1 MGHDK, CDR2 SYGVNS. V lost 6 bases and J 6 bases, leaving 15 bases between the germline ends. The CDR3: CASSQAGEVNSPLHF. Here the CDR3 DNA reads TGTGCCAGCAGCCAGGCGGGAGAAGTTAATTCACCCCTCCACTTT.

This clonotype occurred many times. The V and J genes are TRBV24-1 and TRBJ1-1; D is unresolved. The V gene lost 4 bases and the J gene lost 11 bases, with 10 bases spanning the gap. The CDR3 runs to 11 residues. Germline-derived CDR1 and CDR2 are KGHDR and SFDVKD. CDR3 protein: CATSDWRVAFF. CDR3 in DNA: TGTGCCACCAGTGACTGGCGCGTGGCTTTCTTT.

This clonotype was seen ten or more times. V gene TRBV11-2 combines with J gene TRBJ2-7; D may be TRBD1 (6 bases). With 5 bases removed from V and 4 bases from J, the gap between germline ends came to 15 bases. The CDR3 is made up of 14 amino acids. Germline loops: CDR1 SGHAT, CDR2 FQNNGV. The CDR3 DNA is TGTGCCAGCAGCACAACCCCAGGACAGTACGAGCAGTACTTC. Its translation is CASSTTPGQYEQYF.

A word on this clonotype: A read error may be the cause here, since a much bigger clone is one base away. CDR3 DNA sequence: TGTGCCGGCAGAGCGGGCCAGGGGTTTGGAAACACCATATATTTT. As protein: CAGRAGQGFGNTIYF. This rearrangement joins TRBV9 to TRBJ1-3; possibly TRBD1 for D (6 bases). Germline V lookup: CDR1 SGDLS, CDR2 YYNGEE. CDR3 size: 15 residues.

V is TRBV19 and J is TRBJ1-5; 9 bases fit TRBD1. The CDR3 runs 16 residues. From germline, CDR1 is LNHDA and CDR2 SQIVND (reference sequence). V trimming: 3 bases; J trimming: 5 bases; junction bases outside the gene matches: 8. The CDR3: CASSIWDRAYDQPQHF. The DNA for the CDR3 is TGTGCCAGTAGTATTTGGGACAGGGCTTATGATCAGCCCCAGCATTTT. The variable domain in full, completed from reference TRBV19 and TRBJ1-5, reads DGGITQSPKYLFRKEGQNVTLSCEQNLNHDAMYWYRQDPGQGLRLIYYSQIVNDFQKGDIAEGYSVSREKKESFPLTVTSAQKNPTAFYLCASSIWDRAYDQPQHFGDGTRLSIL.

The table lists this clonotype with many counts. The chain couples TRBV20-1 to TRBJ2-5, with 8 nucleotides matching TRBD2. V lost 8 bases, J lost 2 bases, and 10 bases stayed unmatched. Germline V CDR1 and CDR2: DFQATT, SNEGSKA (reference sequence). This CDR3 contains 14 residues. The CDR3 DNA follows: TGCAGTCCCTTTGGTACTAGCGGACAAGAGACCCAGTACTTC. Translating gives CSPFGTSGQETQYF.

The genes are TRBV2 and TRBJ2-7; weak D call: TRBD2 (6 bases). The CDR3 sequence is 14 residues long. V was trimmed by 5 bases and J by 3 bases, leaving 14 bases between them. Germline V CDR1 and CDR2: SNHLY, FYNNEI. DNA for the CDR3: TGTGCCAGCAGTTCGGCCGGGGGTTTCTACGAGCAGTACTTC. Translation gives CASSSAGGFYEQYF.

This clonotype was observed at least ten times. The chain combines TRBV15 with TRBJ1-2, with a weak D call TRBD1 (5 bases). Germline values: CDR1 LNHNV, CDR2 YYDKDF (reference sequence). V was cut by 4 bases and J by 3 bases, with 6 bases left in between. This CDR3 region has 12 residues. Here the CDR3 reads CATSNRHYGYTF. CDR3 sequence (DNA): TGTGCCACCAGCAACAGGCACTATGGCTACACCTTC.

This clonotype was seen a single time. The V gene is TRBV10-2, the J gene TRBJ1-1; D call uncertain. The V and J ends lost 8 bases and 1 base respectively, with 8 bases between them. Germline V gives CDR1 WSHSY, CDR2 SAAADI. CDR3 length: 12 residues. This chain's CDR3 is CASFTANTEAFF. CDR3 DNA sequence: TGCGCCAGCTTTACAGCGAACACTGAAGCTTTCTTT.

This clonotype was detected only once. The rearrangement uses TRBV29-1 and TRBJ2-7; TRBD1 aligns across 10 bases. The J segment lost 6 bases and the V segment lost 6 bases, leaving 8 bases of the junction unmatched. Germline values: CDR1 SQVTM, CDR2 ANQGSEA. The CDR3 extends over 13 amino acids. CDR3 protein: CSVIGTGEGEQYF. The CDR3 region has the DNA TGCAGCGTCATCGGGACAGGGGAAGGCGAGCAGTACTTC.

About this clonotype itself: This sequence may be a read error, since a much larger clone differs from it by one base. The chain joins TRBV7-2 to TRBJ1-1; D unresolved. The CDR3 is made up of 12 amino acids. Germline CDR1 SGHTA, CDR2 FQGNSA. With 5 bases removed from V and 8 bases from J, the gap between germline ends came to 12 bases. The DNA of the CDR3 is TGTGCCAGCAGCCAAACCAGGAACGAAGCTTTCTTT. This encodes CASSQTRNEAFF.

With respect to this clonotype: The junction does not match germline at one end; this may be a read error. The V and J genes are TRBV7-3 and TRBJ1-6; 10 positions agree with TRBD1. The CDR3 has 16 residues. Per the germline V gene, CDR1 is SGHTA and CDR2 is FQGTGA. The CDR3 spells CASSQDGTGDNSPLHF. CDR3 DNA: TGCGCCAGCAGCCAAGATGGGACAGGGGATAATTCACCCCTCCACTTT. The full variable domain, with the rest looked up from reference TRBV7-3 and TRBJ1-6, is GAGVSQTPSNKVTEKGKYVELRCDPISGHTALYWYRQSLGQGPEFLIYFQGTGAADDSGLPNDRFFAVRPEGSVSTLKIQRTERGDSAVYLCASSQDGTGDNSPLHFGNGTRLTVT.

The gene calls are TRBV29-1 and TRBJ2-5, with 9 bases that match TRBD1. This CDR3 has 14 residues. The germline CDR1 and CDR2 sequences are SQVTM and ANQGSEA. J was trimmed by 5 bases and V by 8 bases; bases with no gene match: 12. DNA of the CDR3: TGCAGCATCCTGACAGGGGGGAGACGGGAGACCCAGTACTTC. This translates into CSILTGGRRETQYF.

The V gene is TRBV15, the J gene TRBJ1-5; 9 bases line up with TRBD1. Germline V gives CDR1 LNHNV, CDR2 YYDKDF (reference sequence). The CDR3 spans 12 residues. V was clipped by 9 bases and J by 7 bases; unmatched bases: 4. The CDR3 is CATKQGAQPQHF. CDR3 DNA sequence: TGTGCCACGAAACAGGGGGCGCAGCCCCAGCATTTT.

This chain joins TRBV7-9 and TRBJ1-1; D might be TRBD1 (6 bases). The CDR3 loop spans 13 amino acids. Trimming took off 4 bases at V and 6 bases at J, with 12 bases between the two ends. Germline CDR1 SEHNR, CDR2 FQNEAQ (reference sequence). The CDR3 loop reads CASSSGVNAEAFF. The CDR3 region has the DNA TGTGCCAGCAGCTCAGGGGTAAACGCTGAAGCTTTCTTT.

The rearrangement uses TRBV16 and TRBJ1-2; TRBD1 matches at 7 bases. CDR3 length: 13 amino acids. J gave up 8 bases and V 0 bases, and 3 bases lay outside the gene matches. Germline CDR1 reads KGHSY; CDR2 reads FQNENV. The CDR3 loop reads CASSQSKTGGYTF. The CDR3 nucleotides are TGTGCCAGCAGCCAATCGAAGACAGGGGGCTACACCTTC.

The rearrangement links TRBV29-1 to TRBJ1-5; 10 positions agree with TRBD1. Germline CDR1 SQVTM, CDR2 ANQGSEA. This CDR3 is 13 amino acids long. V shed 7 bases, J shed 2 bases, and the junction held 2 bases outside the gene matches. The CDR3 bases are TGCAGCGGGACAGGGGGTGGCAATCAGCCCCAGCATTTT. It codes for CSGTGGGNQPQHF.

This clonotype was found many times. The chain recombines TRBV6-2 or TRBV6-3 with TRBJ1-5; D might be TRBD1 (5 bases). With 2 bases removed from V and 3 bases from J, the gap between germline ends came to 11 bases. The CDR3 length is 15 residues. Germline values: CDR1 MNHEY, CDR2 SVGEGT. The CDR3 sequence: CASSYPGHFNQPQHF. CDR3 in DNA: TGTGCCAGCAGTTACCCCGGACATTTCAATCAGCCCCAGCATTTT.